Following are 26 T cell receptor beta chains from one sample sequenced in a study of PD-L1 blockade in urothelial cancer. Only in-frame clones appear in the TCRdb table, and some are missing; sequencing was by immunoSEQ multiplex PCR. Among about 50,000 clones listed, about 85% were seen once. Time point denoted: peripheral blood 6 weeks after treatment start. Sequences were derived from PBMCs, sampled around atezolizumab (anti-PD-L1) treatment. All receptors come from a man over 45 with urothelial cancer.

This chain links TRBV11-1 with TRBJ2-5, with a weak D call TRBD2 (5 bases). Germline CDR1 reads SGHAT; CDR2 reads FQDESV (reference sequence). CDR3 length equals 14 residues. V was shortened by 5 bases and J by 2 bases, with 12 bases between the two germline ends. The CDR3 nucleotides are TGTGCCAGCAGCAGAATGGACTCGCAAGAGACCCAGTACTTC. Translation: CASSRMDSQETQYF.

The rearrangement uses TRBV27 and TRBJ2-2, with a weak D call TRBD2 (6 bases). The CDR3 is 14 residues long. CDR1 and CDR2 (germline): MNHEY, SMNVEV (reference sequence). The V gene lost 6 bases and the J gene lost 1 base, with 9 bases spanning the gap. In DNA form, the CDR3 reads TGTGCCAGCAGGGTAGCGGAGAACACCGGGGAGCTGTTTTTT. This codes for CASRVAENTGELFF.

The chain couples TRBV7-2 to TRBJ2-5; TRBD2 matches at 9 bases. CDR3 length equals 15 residues. The V gene end was trimmed by 1 base and the J gene end by 6 bases; junction bases not matched to a gene: 6. The germline V gene has CDR1 SGHTA and CDR2 FQGNSA. CDR3 residues: CASSLGGSGRKTQYF. CDR3 nucleotides: TGTGCCAGCAGCTTAGGAGGTAGCGGGAGAAAGACCCAGTACTTC.

The chain is built from TRBV28 and TRBJ2-7; D is unclear. The CDR3 has 12 residues. Looked up from germline, CDR1 is MDHEN and CDR2 is SYDVKM. The germline V and J ends were trimmed by 4 bases and 1 base, with 5 bases remaining between them. In DNA, the CDR3 is TGTGCCAGCAGTTCCTCTTCCTACGAGCAGTACTTC. Its translation is CASSSSSYEQYF. Full variable domain (rest looked up from reference TRBV28 and TRBJ2-7): DVKVTQSSRYLVKRTGEKVFLECVQDMDHENMFWYRQDPGLGLRLIYFSYDVKMKEKGDIPEGYSVSREKKERFSLILESASTNQTSMYLCASSSSSYEQYFGPGTRLTVT.

By frequency in the sample, this clone is medium-sized (0.01 to 0.1%). The chain's CDR3 is CASSSGTSGRSYEQYF. CDR3 nucleotide sequence: TGTGCCAGCAGCTCAGGGACTAGCGGGAGGTCTTACGAGCAGTACTTC. This chain connects TRBV7-9 to TRBJ2-7; 15 bases align to TRBD2. CDR1 is SEHNR, CDR2 FQNEAQ, per germline (reference sequence). The V gene end was trimmed by 4 bases and the J gene end by 4 bases; junction bases not matched to a gene: 5. The CDR3 spans 16 residues.

This chain links TRBV5-4 with TRBJ2-1, with TRBD2 matching over 8 bases. The germline CDR1 and CDR2 sequences are SGHNT and YYREEE (reference sequence). The CDR3 is 15 residues long. The J segment lost 14 bases and the V segment lost 4 bases, leaving 17 bases of the junction unmatched. The CDR3 protein is CASSPGAAGVTSEFF. CDR3 nucleotides: TGTGCCAGCAGCCCGGGGGCAGCGGGAGTGACTTCGGAGTTCTTC.

The V and J genes are TRBV5-8 and TRBJ2-2; weak D call: TRBD2 (5 bases). CDR3 length: 13 amino acids. CDR1 is SGHTS, CDR2 YDEGEE, per germline. V shed 4 bases and J shed 7 bases, with 11 bases lying between them. The CDR3 sequence is CASSLSEDGELFF. Here the CDR3 DNA reads TGTGCCAGCAGCCTTTCGGAGGACGGGGAGCTGTTTTTT.

This chain joins TRBV11-2 and TRBJ2-7, with 8 bases identical to TRBD1. Germline assignment: CDR1 SGHAT and CDR2 FQNNGV. J lost 2 bases, V lost 4 bases, and 10 bases had no gene match. CDR3 length equals 16 residues. The CDR3 is CASSSLSGQEAYEQYF. CDR3 bases: TGTGCCAGCAGCTCCTTATCGGGACAGGAAGCCTACGAGCAGTACTTC.

The CDR3 DNA follows: TGCGCCAGCAGCCACGCGGGACTAGCGTCCTACAATGAGCAGTTCTTC. Translating it yields CASSHAGLASYNEQFF. J is TRBJ2-1 and V is TRBV4-1, with 10 bases matching TRBD2. The CDR3 runs to 16 residues. Losses at the gene ends were 3 bases for V and 1 base for J; bases not matched to a gene: 3. Looked up from germline, CDR1 is MGHRA and CDR2 is YSYEKL.

The genes are TRBV19 and TRBJ1-1; 8 bases are a match to TRBD1. Trimming cost V 2 bases and J 3 bases; bases outside gene matches: 5. Germline assignment: CDR1 LNHDA and CDR2 SQIVND (reference sequence). This CDR3 comprises 15 residues. The CDR3 is CASSIQGAGHTEAFF. CDR3 in DNA: TGTGCCAGTAGTATACAGGGGGCAGGACACACTGAAGCTTTCTTT.

CDR3 amino acids: CASRGNRGRFEAFF. The CDR3 nucleotides read TGTGCCAGCAGGGGTAACAGGGGGCGCTTTGAAGCTTTCTTT. The chain has TRBV2 and TRBJ1-1; 9 bases agree with TRBD1. Germline CDR1 is SNHLY and CDR2 is FYNNEI. CDR3 length: 14 residues. V was clipped by 6 bases and J by 7 bases; unmatched bases: 9.

The V call is TRBV6-5, the J call TRBJ2-7; 8 nucleotides agree with TRBD1. The J segment lost 3 bases and the V segment lost 0 bases, leaving 4 bases of the junction unmatched. The CDR3 contains 15 residues. Germline values: CDR1 MNHEY, CDR2 SVGAGI. The CDR3 region has the DNA TGTGCCAGCAGTTACTCGGGACAGGAGGACTACGAGCAGTACTTC. It codes for CASSYSGQEDYEQYF.

The chain joins TRBV6-4 to TRBJ1-3, with 9 bases lining up with TRBD1. V gave up 4 bases and J gave up 0 bases; unmatched junction bases: 4. The CDR3 length is 16 residues. Germline V gene sequence: CDR1 MRHNA, CDR2 SNTAGT. The CDR3 here is CASSGRDRDSGNTIYF. CDR3 nucleotide sequence: TGTGCCAGCAGTGGCCGGGACAGGGACTCTGGAAACACCATATATTTT.

This clone was counted a single time. The genes are TRBV7-9 and TRBJ2-3; D perhaps matches TRBD1 (6 bases). The germline V and J ends were trimmed by 10 bases and 2 bases, with 13 bases remaining between them. This CDR3 contains 13 residues. Germline CDR1 is SEHNR and CDR2 is FQNEAQ (reference sequence). In DNA form, the CDR3 reads TGTGCCATCCCGGGACAATTCACAGATACGCAGTATTTT. Translating gives CAIPGQFTDTQYF.

The chain combines TRBV2 with TRBJ2-1; D uncertain. V lost 6 bases and J 8 bases, leaving 14 bases between the germline ends. Germline CDR1 and CDR2: SNHLY and FYNNEI. This CDR3 comprises 13 residues. This CDR3 reads CASSPNGLDEQFF. The CDR3 nucleotides are TGTGCCAGCAGCCCCAACGGGTTGGATGAGCAGTTCTTC.

The chain recombines TRBV19 with TRBJ2-1; 7 bases agree with TRBD2. J gave up 0 bases and V 8 bases, and 10 bases lay outside the gene matches. CDR1 LNHDA and CDR2 SQIVND come from the germline V gene (reference sequence). The CDR3 is 16 residues long. The CDR3 DNA reads TGTGCCAGTTCCACTAGCGCCGTGAGCTCCTACAATGAGCAGTTCTTC. Translating gives CASSTSAVSSYNEQFF.

This clone occurred once. V gene TRBV15 combines with J gene TRBJ2-1; 10 positions agree with TRBD2. V was clipped by 1 base and J by 4 bases; unmatched bases: 4. This CDR3 has 16 residues. Germline CDR1 is LNHNV and CDR2 is YYDKDF (reference sequence). Written as DNA, the CDR3 is TGTGCCACCAGCAGAGGGGGGACTAGCGCATACAATGAGCAGTTCTTC. It encodes CATSRGGTSAYNEQFF. Filled out from reference TRBV15 and TRBJ2-1, the complete variable domain reads DAMVIQNPRYQVTQFGKPVTLSCSQTLNHNVMYWYQQKSSQAPKLLFHYYDKDFNNEADTPDNFQSRRPNTSFCFLDIRSPGLGDTAMYLCATSRGGTSAYNEQFFGPGTRLTVL.

The rearrangement uses TRBV5-5 and TRBJ2-7; 12 bases are shared with TRBD2. With V trimmed by 0 bases and J by 2 bases, 6 bases remained unmatched. CDR1 is SGHKS and CDR2 is YYEKEE in the germline V gene (reference sequence). This CDR3 has 17 residues. CDR3 region: CASSLGGTSGFTYEQYF. The CDR3 DNA reads TGTGCCAGCAGCTTGGGAGGGACTAGCGGGTTCACCTACGAGCAGTACTTC.

The chain joins TRBV5-1 to TRBJ1-4; 7 bases align to TRBD1. This CDR3 has 18 amino acids. CDR1 and CDR2 (germline): SGHRS, YFSETQ. The V segment lost 5 bases and the J segment 1 base; nucleotides outside the gene matches: 14. The CDR3 region is CASREGAQVVGTNEKLFF. The CDR3 nucleotides are TGCGCCAGCAGGGAGGGGGCGCAAGTAGTTGGAACTAATGAAAAACTGTTTTTT.

This sequence joins TRBV9 and TRBJ2-2; TRBD2 agrees at 7 bases. In germline, CDR1 is SGDLS, CDR2 YYNGEE. J was trimmed by 5 bases and V by 0 bases; bases with no gene match: 7. The CDR3 is made up of 16 amino acids. This CDR3 reads CASSVGQRGWTGELFF. The CDR3 DNA sequence: TGTGCCAGCAGCGTAGGCCAGCGGGGCTGGACCGGGGAGCTGTTTTTT. Full variable domain (rest looked up from reference TRBV9 and TRBJ2-2): DSGVTQTPKHLITATGQRVTLRCSPRSGDLSVYWYQQSLDQGLQFLIQYYNGEERAKGNILERFSAQQFPDLHSELNLSSLELGDSALYFCASSVGQRGWTGELFFGEGSRLTVL.

This chain uses TRBV7-8 with TRBJ1-5; TRBD1 matches at 8 bases. This CDR3 spans 14 amino acids. CDR1 is SGHVS, CDR2 FQNEAQ, per germline. Trimming removed 2 bases from V and 4 bases from J; junction bases left unmatched: 1. The CDR3 DNA reads as TGTGCCAGCAGCTTAAACAGGGGGAATCAGCCCCAGCATTTT. It is translated as CASSLNRGNQPQHF.

V gene TRBV27 combines with J gene TRBJ2-2, with 9 bases that match TRBD1. V gave up 4 bases and J gave up 4 bases; unmatched junction bases: 7. The CDR3 is 16 amino acids. The germline gives CDR1 MNHEY, CDR2 SMNVEV (reference sequence). CDR3 DNA sequence: TGTGCCAGCAGTTCCTTCGGGGGACAGGGCACCGGGGAGCTGTTTTTT. Translated, it gives CASSSFGGQGTGELFF.

This chain connects TRBV19 to TRBJ2-7; TRBD2 aligns across 10 bases. Germline V lookup: CDR1 LNHDA, CDR2 SQIVND (reference sequence). This CDR3 contains 15 residues. The V gene end was trimmed by 4 bases and the J gene end by 0 bases; junction bases not matched to a gene: 3. The CDR3 region is CASSTTSGASYEQYF. Written as DNA, the CDR3 is TGTGCCAGTAGTACTACTAGCGGGGCCTCCTACGAGCAGTACTTC. The variable domain in full, with the rest retrieved from reference TRBV19 and TRBJ2-7, is DGGITQSPKYLFRKEGQNVTLSCEQNLNHDAMYWYRQDPGQGLRLIYYSQIVNDFQKGDIAEGYSVSREKKESFPLTVTSAQKNPTAFYLCASSTTSGASYEQYFGPGTRLTVT.

V and J are TRBV5-8 and TRBJ1-4; a possible D gene is TRBD1 (6 bases). V lost 2 bases, J lost 0 bases, and 14 bases lay in between. The V gene's germline CDR1 is SGHTS and CDR2 YDEGEE. The CDR3 runs 17 residues. The CDR3 bases are TGTGCCAGCAGCTTCATTGGGGGCGGCTCAACTAATGAAAAACTGTTTTTT. Translated, it gives CASSFIGGGSTNEKLFF.

The chain is built from TRBV27 and TRBJ2-2; 10 bases match TRBD1. The V gene's germline CDR1 is MNHEY and CDR2 SMNVEV (reference sequence). The CDR3 totals 13 residues. With 8 bases clipped from V and 6 bases from J, the junction kept 3 bases outside the gene matches. CDR3 sequence (DNA): TGTGCCAGCTTGGGACAGGGGCCCGGGGAGCTGTTTTTT. Translation: CASLGQGPGELFF.

The chain links TRBV7-6 to TRBJ2-1, with D tentatively TRBD2 (7 bases). V lost 2 bases to trimming and J lost 8 bases, with 16 bases between them. CDR1 and CDR2 from the germline V gene are SGHVS and FNYEAQ. The CDR3 covers 15 residues. The chain's CDR3 is CASSLLMGGGDEQFF. The DNA for the CDR3 is TGTGCCAGCAGCTTATTGATGGGGGGGGGCGATGAGCAGTTCTTC. Drawing the rest from reference TRBV7-6 and TRBJ2-1, the complete variable domain is GAGVSQSPRYKVTKRGQDVALRCDPISGHVSLYWYRQALGQGPEFLTYFNYEAQQDKSGLPNDRFSAERPEGSISTLTIQRTEQRDSAMYRCASSLLMGGGDEQFFGPGTRLTVL.